The T cell receptor (beta chain) under discussion was sequenced for a study of regulatory T cells in long-lasting Graves disease. Study-level results: Favored usage of TRBV28, TRBJ1-2 and TRBJ2-5 was recorded in persistent disease. The persistent group shared around 2,600 public clonotypes, more than the 850 to 1,000 shared by new patients.

Remarks on this clonotype: What it binds is not known.

Arm-PCR of CDR3 regions and iRepertoire HTBI primers were used to build TCR beta libraries. TCRdb fed the multiplex PCR reads into MiXCR, producing one record per CDR3 protein. The table has 320,000 or so distinct CDR3 sequences, 15% to 20% seen once. The germline CDR1 and CDR2 sequences are SGDLS and YYNGEE. Germline trimming cut 3 bases from V and 1 base from J; bases unmatched to any gene: 4. The CDR3 totals 15 residues. The time point denotes: newly diagnosed GD, antithyroid drugs for less than 3 months. Following extraction of RNA from PBMCs, that RNA was used to make the TCR library. The authors drew patients from an endocrinology department in Xi'an, China.

The sequencing used peripheral blood mononuclear cells (PBMCs), collected at new diagnosis, from a patient treated with antithyroid drugs. This chain joins TRBV9 and TRBJ2-1, with 7 bases that match TRBD1. The receptor's source is a female donor with Graves disease. Here the CDR3 reads CASSAGTASYNEQFF. CDR3 sequence (DNA): TGTGCCAGCAGCGCCGGGACAGCATCCTACAATGAGCAGTTCTTC.